A single T cell receptor beta chain is shown here with its context. What antigen it recognizes has not been identified. Base qualities are not provided; no much larger clone lies one nucleotide away. The data stem from a study of T-cell reconstitution after alpha-beta-depleted transplantation in children (dated by TCRdb to about 2016). With regard to the full study: Using TCR repertoire profiling, the study followed T-cell immune reconstitution in a quantitative way in children after TCRalphabeta/CD19-depleted allogeneic hematopoietic cell transplantation.

From its cysteine to its phenylalanine, the CDR3 spans 16 amino acids. Here the CDR3 DNA is all that survives: 48 bases in frame from base 1. Ends trimmed: V by 6 bases, J by 6 bases; bases unmatched to a gene: 11. Broader findings and caveats from the paper: Apparently early alphabetaT-cell count recovery about two months after transplant reportedly relied on only several hundred rapidly expanded clones derived from non-depleted graft cells. In some patients, the high TCRbeta diversity seen at day 60 was put down to recipient T cells and intrathymic progenitors that had survived conditioning. Hyperexpanded clone frequencies declined over subsequent months; after one year, T-cell counts and TCRbeta diversity were mostly attributed to newly produced T cells.

The intended sense of this specimen's treatment or condition label: allogeneic hematopoietic cell transplantation with graft depleted of TCRalphabeta T cells and CD19 B cells. Transplant recipients were children who received TCRalphabeta/CD19-depleted allogeneic hematopoietic cell grafts. The receptor library was made with PCR. Sequenced using an Illumina HiSeq 2500. Molecular barcoding was employed in the preparation of TCR libraries, with unique molecular identifiers being used to normalize TCRbeta repertoire quantification. TCRdb reprocessing: public reads trimmed at Q25 with fastp, clones called with MiXCR, in-frame beta chains kept. Every distinct CDR3 protein forms one entry, paired with its most common genes and DNA. Across this sample there are about 420,000 distinct CDR3 sequences, with around 15% seen only once. The leading ten clones occupy 25% to 30% of the sample.

The TCR comes from a boy in the first two years of life who had a stem cell transplant for Wiskott-Aldrich syndrome, so the T cells may come from the graft donor. The chain uses TRBV12-3 or TRBV12-4 and TRBJ2-1; TRBD1 fits 10 bases in the junction. Sequencing used PBMCs, mostly from graft donor cells, obtained 360 days after TCRalphabeta/CD19-depleted stem cell transplant. The nucleotides are TGTGCCAGCAGCCCTAGGCGACAGGGGGCAGGCAATGAGCAGTTCTTC. Translated, this is CASSPRRQGAGNEQFF.